The next 25 T cell receptor beta chains were all read from a single sample in a study of blood T cell repertoires in COVID-19. Here immunoSEQ multiplex PCR was the method, and the copy in TCRdb shows in-frame clones only, minus some. The sample lists a few hundred thousand clones, about 80% occurring once. Sequenced sample: peripheral blood. The receptor source for this set is a woman over 75 with acute or convalescent COVID-19.

This clone is a singleton in its sample. The rearrangement uses TRBV24-1 and TRBJ1-1; D perhaps matches TRBD1 (6 bases). Germline CDR1 and CDR2: KGHDR and SFDVKD. Trimming cost V 3 bases and J 8 bases, with 12 bases left between them. CDR3 size: 13 residues. CDR3 DNA sequence: TGTGCCACCAGTGATCCTGGACAGAGGGAAGCTTTCTTT. This encodes CATSDPGQREAFF.

The rearrangement joins TRBV5-4 to TRBJ2-3, with 8 bases aligning to TRBD2. CDR3 size: 16 residues. J lost 2 bases, V lost 4 bases, and 9 bases had no gene match. Germline V gives CDR1 SGHNT, CDR2 YYREEE (reference sequence). The CDR3 DNA sequence: TGTGCCAGCAGCACTAATGGACTAGCCCCCACAGATACGCAGTATTTT. Translation: CASSTNGLAPTDTQYF.

This chain uses TRBV7-3 with TRBJ2-1; D gene uncertain. The CDR3 runs to 13 residues. Trimming stripped 5 bases from V and 2 bases from J, with 7 bases between. Germline CDR1 reads SGHTA; CDR2 reads FQGTGA. The CDR3 bases are TGTGCCAGCAGCAGTAGCCCCTACAATGAGCAGTTCTTC. Translated, it gives CASSSSPYNEQFF.

This clone was detected a few times. The chain is built from TRBV28 and TRBJ1-6; 7 bases are shared with TRBD1. V trimming: 6 bases; J trimming: 0 bases; junction bases outside the gene matches: 2. Per the germline V gene, CDR1 is MDHEN and CDR2 is SYDVKM. This CDR3 is 15 amino acids long. CDR3 nucleotides: TGTGCCAGCAGGACAGGGAGCTCCTATAATTCACCCCTCCACTTT. As protein: CASRTGSSYNSPLHF.

The chain recombines TRBV9 with TRBJ2-1; D not resolved. The CDR3 extends over 12 amino acids. V dropped 0 bases and J dropped 9 bases, with 7 bases sitting between them. The germline CDR1 and CDR2 sequences are SGDLS and YYNGEE. The CDR3 loop reads CASSVEPSEQFF. CDR3 DNA: TGTGCCAGCAGCGTAGAACCTAGTGAGCAGTTCTTC.

V is TRBV25-1 and J is TRBJ1-2; tentative D call: TRBD1 (5 bases). The CDR3 is 12 residues long. Trimming stripped 10 bases from V and 2 bases from J, with 11 bases between. The germline CDR1 and CDR2 sequences are MGHDK and SYGVNS. The CDR3 DNA reads as TGTGCCACCCTTGACAGCAACTATGGCTACACCTTC. This codes for CATLDSNYGYTF.

The genes are TRBV18 and TRBJ2-3; 8 bases line up with TRBD1. V lost 3 bases to trimming and J lost 1 base; unmatched junction nucleotides: 3. The germline CDR1 and CDR2 sequences are KGHSH and LQKENI. The CDR3 covers 15 residues. The CDR3 here is CASSPGQGGTDTQYF. In DNA, the CDR3 is TGTGCCAGCTCACCTGGACAGGGTGGCACAGATACGCAGTATTTT.

This clone was seen only once. The gene calls are TRBV3-1 (or the pseudogene TRBV3-2) and TRBJ2-6; 11 bases map to TRBD2. This CDR3 contains 18 residues. Unmatched junction bases numbered 3, after V lost 2 bases and J lost 0 bases. Germline V gives CDR1 LGHDT, CDR2 YNNKEL (reference sequence). DNA for the CDR3: TGTGCCAGCAGCCAACTAGCGGGGGGCCACTCTGGGGCCAACGTCCTGACTTTC. Protein sequence: CASSQLAGGHSGANVLTF.

The V call is TRBV6-1, the J call TRBJ2-3, with 8 positions matching TRBD2. This CDR3 is built from 18 residues. The junction had 10 bases not matched to a gene; V was cut back by 2 bases and J by 0 bases. Germline CDR1 reads MNHNS; CDR2 reads SASEGT. The CDR3 DNA reads TGTGCCAGCAGTGAAAGGGCGGGGGGACCCGTAAGCACAGATACGCAGTATTTT. Protein: CASSERAGGPVSTDTQYF.

The chain is built from TRBV5-1 and TRBJ2-1; 11 bases match TRBD1. J gave up 7 bases and V 2 bases, and 5 bases lay outside the gene matches. The CDR3 consists of 15 residues. The germline V gene encodes CDR1 SGHRS and CDR2 YFSETQ. CDR3: CASSFGQGARNEQFF. Here the CDR3 DNA reads TGCGCCAGCAGCTTTGGACAGGGGGCAAGGAATGAGCAGTTCTTC.

This clone occurred once. The rearrangement uses TRBV21-1 and TRBJ1-5; the table gives TRBD1 as D, unverified against the DNA. TRBV21-1 represents a pseudogene. This CDR3 region has 15 residues. Here the CDR3 reads CASSSRDSGNQPQHF. Here the CDR3 DNA reads TGTGCCAGCAGTAGCCGGGACAGCGGCAATCAGCCCCAGCATTTT.

V is TRBV6-1 and J is TRBJ2-3; 9 nucleotides agree with TRBD1. V lost 3 bases, J lost 0 bases, and 10 bases stayed unmatched. Per germline, CDR1 MNHNS and CDR2 SASEGT. The CDR3 spans 18 residues. CDR3 sequence reads: CASSDRPGTGTSTDTQYF. CDR3 in DNA: TGTGCCAGCAGTGACCGTCCCGGGACAGGGACTAGCACAGATACGCAGTATTTT.

This clone was seen a single time. This chain uses TRBV19 with TRBJ2-2, with TRBD1 matching 9 bases. The CDR3 runs to 15 residues. Germline lookup yields CDR1 LNHDA and CDR2 SQIVND (reference sequence). The ends lost 6 bases at V and 5 bases at J; junction bases unmatched: 7. CDR3 nucleotide sequence: TGTGCCAGTAGAGCAACAGGGGGCGCAACCGGGGAGCTGTTTTTT. Amino acid sequence: CASRATGGATGELFF. The variable domain in full, with the rest retrieved from reference TRBV19 and TRBJ2-2, is DGGITQSPKYLFRKEGQNVTLSCEQNLNHDAMYWYRQDPGQGLRLIYYSQIVNDFQKGDIAEGYSVSREKKESFPLTVTSAQKNPTAFYLCASRATGGATGELFFGEGSRLTVL.

The chain combines TRBV4-1 with TRBJ2-7; the match to TRBD2 covers 12 bases. V was clipped by 0 bases and J by 2 bases; unmatched bases: 5. The germline V gene encodes CDR1 MGHRA and CDR2 YSYEKL. The CDR3 totals 17 residues. CDR3 loop: CASSQDGTSGYTYEQYF. In DNA, the CDR3 is TGCGCCAGCAGCCAAGATGGGACTAGCGGGTACACCTACGAGCAGTACTTC.

The chain carries TRBV7-2 and TRBJ1-1, with D possibly TRBD1 on 5 matching bases. The ends were cut back, 7 bases at V and 0 bases at J, with 12 bases in the middle. Germline V gives CDR1 SGHTA, CDR2 FQGNSA. The CDR3 has 14 amino acids. This CDR3 reads CASTLQELNTEAFF. The CDR3 DNA follows: TGTGCCAGCACCCTACAGGAGTTGAACACTGAAGCTTTCTTT.

This clone was recorded only once. Written as DNA, the CDR3 is TGTGCCAGCAGCTACACGCTACTAGCGGGAGGCGAGACCCAGTACTTC. Translation: CASSYTLLAGGETQYF. The J gene is TRBJ2-5, the V gene TRBV7-9; 12 bases map to TRBD2. Germline trimming cut 4 bases from V and 5 bases from J; bases unmatched to any gene: 8. This CDR3 region has 16 residues. Germline V lookup: CDR1 SEHNR, CDR2 FQNEAQ (reference sequence).

This clone has a single count. The rearrangement joins TRBV5-4 to TRBJ2-7; 8 nucleotides align to TRBD1. The CDR3 covers 17 residues. Trimming took 2 bases from V and 3 from J; bases not matched to a gene: 13. Looked up from germline, CDR1 is SGHNT and CDR2 is YYREEE (reference sequence). CDR3 bases: TGTGCCAGCAGCTTCACTTTGACAGGGGAATCCTACTACGAGCAGTACTTC. Translated, it gives CASSFTLTGESYYEQYF.

V and J are TRBV7-9 and TRBJ2-3; D gene uncertain. CDR3 size: 12 residues. Germline V gene lookup returns CDR1 SEHNR and CDR2 FQNEAQ (reference sequence). Trimming took off 7 bases at V and 2 bases at J, with 7 bases between the two ends. The DNA of the CDR3 is TGTGCCAGCAACCAGAACACAGATACGCAGTATTTT. Its translation: CASNQNTDTQYF. The variable domain in full, completed from reference TRBV7-9 and TRBJ2-3, reads DTGVSQNPRHKITKRGQNVTFRCDPISEHNRLYWYRQTLGQGPEFLTYFQNEAQLEKSRLLSDRFSAERPKGSFSTLEIQRTEQGDSAMYLCASNQNTDTQYFGPGTRLTVL.

This clone was detected only a few times. Other nucleotide sequences from this sample produce the same CDR3. The chain links TRBV19 to TRBJ2-1; 7 bases map to TRBD1. The CDR3 sequence is 13 residues long. Losses at the gene ends were 0 bases for V and 9 bases for J; bases not matched to a gene: 2. Germline V CDR1 and CDR2: LNHDA, SQIVND (reference sequence). The chain's CDR3 is CASSIENRGEQFF. In nucleotides, the CDR3 is TGTGCCAGTAGTATAGAGAACAGGGGTGAGCAGTTCTTC.

V usage is TRBV5-4 and J usage is TRBJ2-5; TRBD1 might be the D (5 bases). This CDR3 is 15 amino acids long. Germline values: CDR1 SGHNT, CDR2 YYREEE (reference sequence). The V end lost 4 bases, the J end lost 5 bases, and 18 bases lay between the germline ends. The CDR3 loop is CASSTGHSLWETQYF. The CDR3 coding sequence is TGTGCCAGCAGCACCGGACATAGCCTCTGGGAGACCCAGTACTTC.

The chain is built from TRBV5-1 and TRBJ1-4; D gene uncertain. V dropped 7 bases and J dropped 8 bases, with 15 bases sitting between them. From germline, CDR1 is SGHRS and CDR2 YFSETQ. This CDR3 has 13 amino acids. Here the CDR3 reads CASRVSSGEKLFF. The CDR3 nucleotides read TGCGCCAGCCGCGTCTCTTCGGGAGAAAAACTGTTTTTT.

CDR3 loop: CASSVMGAGNTEAFF. The DNA of the CDR3 is TGTGCCAGCAGTGTAATGGGGGCTGGGAACACTGAAGCTTTCTTT. V is TRBV2 and J is TRBJ1-1; tentatively, D is TRBD1 (6 bases). Germline V lookup: CDR1 SNHLY, CDR2 FYNNEI. V lost 4 bases and J lost 1, with 13 bases in between. This CDR3 spans 15 amino acids.

This clone was seen more than once but under ten times. The genes are TRBV6-6 and TRBJ1-1; 7 bases fit TRBD1. The CDR3 contains 14 residues. Trimming cost V 6 bases and J 4 bases; bases outside gene matches: 8. CDR1 is MNHNY, CDR2 SVGAGI, per germline (reference sequence). The CDR3 DNA reads TGTGCCAGCAGGACCCCGCAGGGGGTCACTGAAGCTTTCTTT. Translating gives CASRTPQGVTEAFF.

CDR3 region: CASSSAGGRETQYF. As DNA, the CDR3 is TGCGCCAGCAGCTCCGCGGGGGGGCGAGAGACCCAGTACTTC. The chain recombines TRBV5-1 with TRBJ2-5, with 9 positions matching TRBD2. The CDR3 consists of 14 residues. V was pared by 3 bases and J by 4 bases, with 4 bases of the junction left unmatched. Germline-derived CDR1 and CDR2 are SGHRS and YFSETQ. The full variable domain, with the rest looked up from reference TRBV5-1 and TRBJ2-5, is KAGVTQTPRYLIKTRGQQVTLSCSPISGHRSVSWYQQTPGQGLQFLFEYFSETQRNKGNFPGRFSGRQFSNSRSEMNVSTLELGDSALYLCASSSAGGRETQYFGPGTRLLVL.

The J gene is TRBJ2-1, the V gene TRBV10-2; TRBD1 aligns across 7 bases. The CDR3 covers 17 residues. The germline CDR1 and CDR2 sequences are WSHSY and SAAADI. J lost 1 base, V lost 2 bases, and 8 bases had no gene match. CDR3 loop: CASSEGNTRGSYNEQFF. In DNA, the CDR3 is TGCGCCAGCAGTGAGGGCAATACCAGGGGGTCCTACAATGAGCAGTTCTTC.